Detailed here is one TCR beta chain. The data belong to a study of blood T cell repertoires in COVID-19. About the research overall: The study drew acute and convalescent COVID-19 samples from the United States, Italy and Spain.

The assay was immunoSEQ multiplex PCR, and TCRdb's table has in-frame clones only and misses some. The sample contains about 120,000 clones, 65% to 90% of which appear only once. Per germline, CDR1 SGHNT and CDR2 YENEEA. After removal of 5 bases from V and 4 bases from J, the junction contained 10 bases not matched to a gene. The CDR3 has 15 residues. The sequenced material came from peripheral blood. This sequence originates from a man older than 75 with acute or convalescent COVID-19. The V and J genes are TRBV11-3 and TRBJ1-1, with 7 bases matching TRBD1. The CDR3 DNA reads as TGTGCCAGCAGCCACGAACAGGGGAGGAGCACTGAAGCTTTCTTT. Its translation: CASSHEQGRSTEAFF. The full variable domain, its missing parts supplied by reference TRBV11-3 and TRBJ1-1, is EAGVVQSPRYKIIEKKQPVAFWCNPISGHNTLYWYLQNLGQGPELLIRYENEEAVDDSQLPKDRFSAERLKGVDSTLKIQPAELGDSAVYLCASSHEQGRSTEAFFGQGTRLTVV.